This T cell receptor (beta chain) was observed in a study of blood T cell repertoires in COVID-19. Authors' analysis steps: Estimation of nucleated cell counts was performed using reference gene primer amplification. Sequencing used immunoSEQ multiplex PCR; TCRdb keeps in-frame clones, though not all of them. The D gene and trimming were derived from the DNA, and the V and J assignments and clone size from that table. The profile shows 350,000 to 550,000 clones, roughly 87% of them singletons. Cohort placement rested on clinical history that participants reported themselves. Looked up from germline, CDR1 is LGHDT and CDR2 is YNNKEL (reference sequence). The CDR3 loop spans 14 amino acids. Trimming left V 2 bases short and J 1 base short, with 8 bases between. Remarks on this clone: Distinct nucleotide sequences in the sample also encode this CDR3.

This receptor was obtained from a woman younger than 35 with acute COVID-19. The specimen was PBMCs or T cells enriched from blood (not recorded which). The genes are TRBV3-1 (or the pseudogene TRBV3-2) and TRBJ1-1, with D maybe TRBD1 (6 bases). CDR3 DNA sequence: TGTGCCAGCAGCCAAATACAGGGGAACACTGAAGCTTTCTTT. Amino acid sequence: CASSQIQGNTEAFF.